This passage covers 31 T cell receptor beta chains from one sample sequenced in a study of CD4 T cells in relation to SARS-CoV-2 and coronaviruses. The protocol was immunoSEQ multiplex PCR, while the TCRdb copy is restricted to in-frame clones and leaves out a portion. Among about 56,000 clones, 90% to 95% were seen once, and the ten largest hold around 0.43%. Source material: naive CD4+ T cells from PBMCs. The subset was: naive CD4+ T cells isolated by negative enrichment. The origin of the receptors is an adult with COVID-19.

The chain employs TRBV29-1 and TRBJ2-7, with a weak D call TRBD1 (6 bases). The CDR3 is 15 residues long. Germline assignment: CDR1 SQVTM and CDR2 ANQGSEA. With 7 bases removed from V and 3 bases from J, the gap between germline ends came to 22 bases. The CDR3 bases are TGCAGCGCAATGGTTGTAGGGGGACAATACTACGAGCAGTACTTC. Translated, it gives CSAMVVGGQYYEQYF.

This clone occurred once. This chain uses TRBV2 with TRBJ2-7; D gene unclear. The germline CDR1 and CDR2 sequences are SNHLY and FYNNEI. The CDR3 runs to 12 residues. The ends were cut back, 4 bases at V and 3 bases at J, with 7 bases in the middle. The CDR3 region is CASSAVRYEQYF. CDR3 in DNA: TGTGCCAGCAGTGCGGTTCGCTACGAGCAGTACTTC. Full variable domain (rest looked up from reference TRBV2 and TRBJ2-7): EPEVTQTPSHQVTQMGQEVILRCVPISNHLYFYWYRQILGQKVEFLVSFYNNEISEKSEIFDDQFSVERPDGSNFTLKIRSTKLEDSAMYFCASSAVRYEQYFGPGTRLTVT.

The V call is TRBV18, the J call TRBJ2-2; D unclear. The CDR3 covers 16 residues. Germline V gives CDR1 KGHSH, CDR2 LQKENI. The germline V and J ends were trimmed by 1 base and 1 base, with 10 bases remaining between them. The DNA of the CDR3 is TGTGCCAGCTCACCACAGGGTGGGAAGAACACCGGGGAGCTGTTTTTT. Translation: CASSPQGGKNTGELFF.

DNA for the CDR3: TGCGCCAGCAGCTGGAAGAAGGAGGACAGGGGAAATTCACCCCTCCACTTT. Translating it yields CASSWKKEDRGNSPLHF. The rearrangement uses TRBV4-1 and TRBJ1-6; 9 nucleotides match TRBD1. Germline loops: CDR1 MGHRA, CDR2 YSYEKL. CDR3 length: 17 amino acids. Trimming at V came to 5 bases and at J to 7 bases, leaving 12 bases not matched to a gene.

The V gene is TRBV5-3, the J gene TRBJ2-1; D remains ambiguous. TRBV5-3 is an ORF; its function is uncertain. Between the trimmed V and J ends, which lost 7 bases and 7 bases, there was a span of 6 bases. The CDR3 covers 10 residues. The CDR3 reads CARYANEQFF. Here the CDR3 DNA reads TGTGCCAGATACGCGAATGAGCAGTTCTTC.

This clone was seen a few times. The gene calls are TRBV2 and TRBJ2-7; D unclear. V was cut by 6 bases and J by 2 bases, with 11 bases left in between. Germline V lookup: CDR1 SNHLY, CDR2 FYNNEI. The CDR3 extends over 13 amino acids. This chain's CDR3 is CASRAALTYEQYF. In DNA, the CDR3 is TGTGCCAGCAGGGCGGCTCTAACCTACGAGCAGTACTTC.

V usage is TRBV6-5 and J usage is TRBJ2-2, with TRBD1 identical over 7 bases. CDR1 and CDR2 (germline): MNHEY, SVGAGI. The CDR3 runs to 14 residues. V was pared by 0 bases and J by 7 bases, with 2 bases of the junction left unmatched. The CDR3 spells CASSYSQGVGELFF. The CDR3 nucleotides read TGTGCCAGCAGTTACTCGCAGGGGGTCGGGGAGCTGTTTTTT.

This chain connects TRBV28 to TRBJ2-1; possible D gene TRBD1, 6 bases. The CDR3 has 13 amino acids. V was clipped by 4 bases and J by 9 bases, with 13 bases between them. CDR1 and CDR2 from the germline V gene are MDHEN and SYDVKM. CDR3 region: CASSSIGGSEQFF. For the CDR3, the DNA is TGTGCCAGCAGTTCGATAGGGGGAAGTGAGCAGTTCTTC.

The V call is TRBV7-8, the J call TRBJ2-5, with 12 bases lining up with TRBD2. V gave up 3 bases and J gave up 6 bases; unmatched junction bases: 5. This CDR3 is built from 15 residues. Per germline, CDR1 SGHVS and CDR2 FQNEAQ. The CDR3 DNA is TGTGCCAGCAGCTTGGGACTAGCGGGTATGCAGACCCAGTACTTC. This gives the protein CASSLGLAGMQTQYF.

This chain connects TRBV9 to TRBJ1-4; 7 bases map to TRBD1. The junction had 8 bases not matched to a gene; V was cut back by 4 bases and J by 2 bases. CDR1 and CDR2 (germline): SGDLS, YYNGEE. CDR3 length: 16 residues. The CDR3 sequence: CASSPGRGTTNEKLFF. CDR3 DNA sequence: TGTGCCAGCAGCCCTGGCAGGGGGACGACTAATGAAAAACTGTTTTTT.

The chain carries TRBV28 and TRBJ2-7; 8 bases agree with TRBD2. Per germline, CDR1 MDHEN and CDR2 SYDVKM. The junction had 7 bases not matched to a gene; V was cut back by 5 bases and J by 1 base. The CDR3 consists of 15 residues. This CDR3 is CASSPPAGGSYEQYF. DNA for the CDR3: TGTGCCAGCAGTCCCCCCGCGGGAGGTTCCTACGAGCAGTACTTC.

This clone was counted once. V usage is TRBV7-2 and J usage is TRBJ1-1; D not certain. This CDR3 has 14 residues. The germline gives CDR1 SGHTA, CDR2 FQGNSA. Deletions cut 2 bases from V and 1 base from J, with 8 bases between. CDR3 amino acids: CASSLYRANTEAFF. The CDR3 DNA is TGTGCCAGCAGCTTATACAGAGCGAACACTGAAGCTTTCTTT.

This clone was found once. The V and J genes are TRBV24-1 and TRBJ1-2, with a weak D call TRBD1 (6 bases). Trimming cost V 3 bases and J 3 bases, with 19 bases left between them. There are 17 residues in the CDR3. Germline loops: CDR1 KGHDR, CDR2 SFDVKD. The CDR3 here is CATSDPTGLDGHYGYTF. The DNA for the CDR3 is TGTGCCACCAGTGATCCGACAGGCCTAGACGGGCACTATGGCTACACCTTC.

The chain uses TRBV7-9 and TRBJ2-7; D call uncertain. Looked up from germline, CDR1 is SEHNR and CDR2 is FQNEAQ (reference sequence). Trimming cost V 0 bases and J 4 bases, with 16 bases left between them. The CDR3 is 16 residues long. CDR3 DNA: TGTGCCAGCAGCTTAGCTGGAGTCCCCCCACCGTACGAGCAGTACTTC. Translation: CASSLAGVPPPYEQYF.

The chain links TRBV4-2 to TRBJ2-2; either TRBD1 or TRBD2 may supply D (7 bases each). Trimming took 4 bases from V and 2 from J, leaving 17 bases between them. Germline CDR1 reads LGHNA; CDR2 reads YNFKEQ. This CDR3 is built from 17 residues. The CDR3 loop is CASSRVGGGGNTGELFF. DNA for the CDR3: TGTGCCAGCAGCCGAGTAGGGGGAGGGGGCAACACCGGGGAGCTGTTTTTT.

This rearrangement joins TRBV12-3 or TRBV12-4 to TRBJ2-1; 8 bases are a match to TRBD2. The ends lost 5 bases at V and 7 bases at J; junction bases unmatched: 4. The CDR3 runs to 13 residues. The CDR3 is CASSPGTSNEQFF. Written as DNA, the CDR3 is TGTGCCAGCAGTCCGGGGACTAGTAATGAGCAGTTCTTC.

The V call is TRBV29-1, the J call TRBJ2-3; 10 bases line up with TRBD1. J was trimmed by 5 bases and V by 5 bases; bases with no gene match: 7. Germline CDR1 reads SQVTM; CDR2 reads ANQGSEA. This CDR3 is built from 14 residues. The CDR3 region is CSVHGTGDGDTQYF. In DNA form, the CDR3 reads TGCAGCGTTCACGGGACAGGGGACGGAGATACGCAGTATTTT.

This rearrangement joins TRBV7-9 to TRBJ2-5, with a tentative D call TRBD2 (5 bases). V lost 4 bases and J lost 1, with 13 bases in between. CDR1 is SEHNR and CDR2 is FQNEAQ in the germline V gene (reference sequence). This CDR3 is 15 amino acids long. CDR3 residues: CASSSTWRSQETQYF. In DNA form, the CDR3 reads TGTGCCAGCAGCTCCACGTGGAGGAGCCAAGAGACCCAGTACTTC.

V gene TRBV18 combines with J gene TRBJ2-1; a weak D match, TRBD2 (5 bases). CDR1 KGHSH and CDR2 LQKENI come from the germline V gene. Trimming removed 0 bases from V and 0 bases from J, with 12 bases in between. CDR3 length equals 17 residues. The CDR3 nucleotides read TGTGCCAGCTCACCACCTCCCCTGAGCGGCTCCTACAATGAGCAGTTCTTC. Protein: CASSPPPLSGSYNEQFF.

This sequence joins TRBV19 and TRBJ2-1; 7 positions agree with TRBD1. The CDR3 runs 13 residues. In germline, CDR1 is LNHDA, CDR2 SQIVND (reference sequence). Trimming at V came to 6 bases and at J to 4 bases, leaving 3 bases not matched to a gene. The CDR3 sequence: CASSRDSYNEQFF. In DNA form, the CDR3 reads TGTGCCAGTAGCCGGGACAGTTACAATGAGCAGTTCTTC.

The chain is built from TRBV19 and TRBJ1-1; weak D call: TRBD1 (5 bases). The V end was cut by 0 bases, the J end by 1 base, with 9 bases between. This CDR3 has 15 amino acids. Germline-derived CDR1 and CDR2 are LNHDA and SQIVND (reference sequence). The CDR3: CASSIDLGGNTEAFF. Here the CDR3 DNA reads TGTGCCAGTAGTATAGATCTGGGGGGGAACACTGAAGCTTTCTTT.

CDR3 sequence (DNA): TGTGCCACCAGTCCAGGGGGCAACTCACCCCTCCACTTT. It codes for CATSPGGNSPLHF. The rearrangement uses TRBV24-1 and TRBJ1-6; 8 bases are shared with TRBD1. This CDR3 has 13 amino acids. Germline CDR1 is KGHDR and CDR2 is SFDVKD. Trimming at V came to 6 bases and at J to 10 bases, leaving 4 bases not matched to a gene.

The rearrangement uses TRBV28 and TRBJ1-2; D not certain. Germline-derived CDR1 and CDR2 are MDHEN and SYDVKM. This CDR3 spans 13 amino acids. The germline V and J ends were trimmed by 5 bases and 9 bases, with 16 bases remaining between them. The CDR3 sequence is CASSPRSGPSYTF. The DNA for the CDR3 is TGTGCCAGCAGTCCCCGGTCGGGTCCTAGCTACACCTTC.

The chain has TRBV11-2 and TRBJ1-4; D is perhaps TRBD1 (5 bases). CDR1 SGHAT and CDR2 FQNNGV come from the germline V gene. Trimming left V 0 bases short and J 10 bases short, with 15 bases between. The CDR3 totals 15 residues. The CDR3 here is CASSLEGVSLGKLFF. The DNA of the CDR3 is TGTGCCAGCAGCTTAGAGGGGGTATCTTTGGGAAAACTGTTTTTT.

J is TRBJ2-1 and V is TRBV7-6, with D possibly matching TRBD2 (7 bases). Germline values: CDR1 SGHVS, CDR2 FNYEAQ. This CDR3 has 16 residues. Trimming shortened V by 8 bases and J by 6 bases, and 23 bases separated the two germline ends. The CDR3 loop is CASGGPGAGIPNEQFF. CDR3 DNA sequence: TGTGCCAGCGGGGGGCCCGGAGCGGGAATTCCCAATGAGCAGTTCTTC.

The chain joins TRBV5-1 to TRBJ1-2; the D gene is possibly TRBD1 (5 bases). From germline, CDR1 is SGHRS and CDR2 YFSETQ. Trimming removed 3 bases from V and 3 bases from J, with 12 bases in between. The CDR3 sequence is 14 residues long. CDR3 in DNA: TGCGCCAGCAGCTCCACCGGGACGGACTATGGCTACACCTTC. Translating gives CASSSTGTDYGYTF.

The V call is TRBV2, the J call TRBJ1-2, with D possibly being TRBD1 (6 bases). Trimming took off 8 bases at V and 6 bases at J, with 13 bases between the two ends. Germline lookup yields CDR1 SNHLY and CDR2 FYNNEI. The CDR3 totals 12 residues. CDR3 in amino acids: CASHVGGDGYTF. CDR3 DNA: TGTGCCAGCCATGTAGGGGGGGATGGCTACACCTTC.

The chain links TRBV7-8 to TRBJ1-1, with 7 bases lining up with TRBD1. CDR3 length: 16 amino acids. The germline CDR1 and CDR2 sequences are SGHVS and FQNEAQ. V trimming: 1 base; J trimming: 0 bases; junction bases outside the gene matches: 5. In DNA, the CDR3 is TGTGCCAGCAGCTTAGGGGGACAGAGAATGAACACTGAAGCTTTCTTT. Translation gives CASSLGGQRMNTEAFF. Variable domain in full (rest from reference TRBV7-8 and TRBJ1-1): GAGVSQSPRYKVAKRGQDVALRCDPISGHVSLFWYQQALGQGPEFLTYFQNEAQLDKSGLPSDRFFAERPEGSVSTLKIQRTQQEDSAVYLCASSLGGQRMNTEAFFGQGTRLTVV.

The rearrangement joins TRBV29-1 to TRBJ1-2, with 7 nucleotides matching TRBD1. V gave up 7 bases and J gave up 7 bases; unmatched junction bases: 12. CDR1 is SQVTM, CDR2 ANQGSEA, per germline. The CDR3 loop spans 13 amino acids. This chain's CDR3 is CSEGTVKEVGYTF. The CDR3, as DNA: TGCAGCGAAGGGACAGTTAAAGAAGTTGGCTACACCTTC.

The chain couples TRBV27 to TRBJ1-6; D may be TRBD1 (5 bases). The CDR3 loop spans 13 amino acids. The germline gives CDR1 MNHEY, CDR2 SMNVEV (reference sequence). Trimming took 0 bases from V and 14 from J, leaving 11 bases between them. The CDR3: CASSLSGTSTLHF. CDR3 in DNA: TGTGCCAGCAGTTTATCCGGGACGTCGACCCTCCACTTT.

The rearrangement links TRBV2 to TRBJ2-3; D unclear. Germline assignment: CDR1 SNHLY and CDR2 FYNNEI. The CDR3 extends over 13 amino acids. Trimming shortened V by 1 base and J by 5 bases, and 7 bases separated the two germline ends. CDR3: CASSEEGRDTQYF. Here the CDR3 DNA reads TGTGCCAGCAGTGAAGAGGGAAGAGATACGCAGTATTTT.